This record covers a single TCR beta chain. Its matching antigen is unknown. This sample was taken from a study of T-cell memory formation after mild COVID-19. The study's findings and limits: Clones that got smaller from day 15 to 85 had even CD4/CD8, while clones growing later tipped toward CD4+. Cross-reactive memory apparently joined, as some responding clones appeared in pre-infection memory. Among CD4+ contracting clones, most were CM and EM, and CD8+ ones EMRA.

The 5'RACE method, run with constant-segment primers, produced TCR alpha and TCR beta cDNA libraries (carrying sample barcodes and UMIs). TCRdb called the 5' RACE reads again in MiXCR, with one record for every CDR3 protein. The table records about 340,000 distinct CDR3 sequences, about a sixth of them present only once. Sequenced material: PBMCs or a T cell subset sorted from them (not recorded which). This sequence was found in a man between 18 and 35 years old who had mild COVID-19 (a few samples of this study predate the infection). Cell type and time point are not known.

As DNA, the CDR3 is TGTGCCAGCAGCAGCATTACAGGGAACGGAAACACCATATATTTT. Protein: CASSSITGNGNTIYF. The chain links TRBV7-9 to TRBJ1-3; D is possibly TRBD1 (6 bases). The CDR3 extends over 15 amino acids. The ends were cut back, 5 bases at V and 4 bases at J, with 15 bases in the middle. Germline lookup yields CDR1 SEHNR and CDR2 FQNEAQ (reference sequence).